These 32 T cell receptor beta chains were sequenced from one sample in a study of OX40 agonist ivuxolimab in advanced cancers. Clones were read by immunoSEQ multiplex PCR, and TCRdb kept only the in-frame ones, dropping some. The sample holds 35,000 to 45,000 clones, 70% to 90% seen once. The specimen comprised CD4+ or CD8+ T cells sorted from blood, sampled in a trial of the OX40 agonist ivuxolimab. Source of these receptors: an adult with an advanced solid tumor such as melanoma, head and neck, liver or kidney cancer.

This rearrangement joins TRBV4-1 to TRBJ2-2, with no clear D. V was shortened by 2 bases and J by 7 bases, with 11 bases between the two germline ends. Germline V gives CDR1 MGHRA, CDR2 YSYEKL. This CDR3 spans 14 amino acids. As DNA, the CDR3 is TGCGCCAGCAGCCAATCCGACTTCCTCGGGGAGCTGTTTTTT. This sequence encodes CASSQSDFLGELFF.

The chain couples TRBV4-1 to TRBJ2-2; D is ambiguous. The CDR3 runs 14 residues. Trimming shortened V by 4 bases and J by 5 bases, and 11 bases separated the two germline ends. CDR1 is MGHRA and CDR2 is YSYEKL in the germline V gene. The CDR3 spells CASSRRSSTGELFF. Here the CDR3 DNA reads TGCGCCAGCAGCCGCAGGTCAAGTACCGGGGAGCTGTTTTTT.

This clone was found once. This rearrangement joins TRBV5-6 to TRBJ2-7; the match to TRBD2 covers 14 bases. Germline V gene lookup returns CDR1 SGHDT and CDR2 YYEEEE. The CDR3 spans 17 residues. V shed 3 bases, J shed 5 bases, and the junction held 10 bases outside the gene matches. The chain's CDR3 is CASSSGGLAGERHEQYF. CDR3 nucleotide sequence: TGTGCCAGCAGCTCAGGGGGACTAGCGGGAGAAAGGCACGAGCAGTACTTC.

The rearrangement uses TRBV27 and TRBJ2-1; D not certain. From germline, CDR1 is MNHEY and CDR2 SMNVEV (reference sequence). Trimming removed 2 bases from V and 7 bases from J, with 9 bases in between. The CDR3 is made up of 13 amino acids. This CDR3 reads CASSLLLFNEQFF. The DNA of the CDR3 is TGTGCCAGCAGTTTACTACTTTTTAATGAGCAGTTCTTC.

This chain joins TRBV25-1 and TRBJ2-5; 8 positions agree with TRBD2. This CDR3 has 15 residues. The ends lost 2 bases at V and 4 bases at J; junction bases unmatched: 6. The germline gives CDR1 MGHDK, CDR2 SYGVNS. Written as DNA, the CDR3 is TGTGCCAGCAGTGAACTAGCGGGTGGGAGAGAGACCCAGTACTTC. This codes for CASSELAGGRETQYF.

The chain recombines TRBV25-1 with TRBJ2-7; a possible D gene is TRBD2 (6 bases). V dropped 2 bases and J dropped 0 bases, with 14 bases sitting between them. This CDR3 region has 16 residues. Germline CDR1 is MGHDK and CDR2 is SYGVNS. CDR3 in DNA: TGTGCCAGCAGTGAACTCTATCGGGGGAGCTCCTACGAGCAGTACTTC. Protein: CASSELYRGSSYEQYF.

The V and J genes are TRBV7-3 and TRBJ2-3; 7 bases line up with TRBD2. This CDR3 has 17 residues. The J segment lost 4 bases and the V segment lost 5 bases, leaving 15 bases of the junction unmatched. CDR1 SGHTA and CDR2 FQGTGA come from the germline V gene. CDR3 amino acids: CASSPTWVAGEPDTQYF. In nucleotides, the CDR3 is TGTGCCAGCAGCCCGACCTGGGTTGCGGGAGAGCCAGATACGCAGTATTTT.

As DNA, the CDR3 is TGTGCCAGCAGAGCCGGGACTAGCGTTCTCTACGAGCAGTACTTC. Protein: CASRAGTSVLYEQYF. V usage is TRBV2 and J usage is TRBJ2-7; 10 positions agree with TRBD2. Trimming took 6 bases from V and 3 from J; bases not matched to a gene: 8. Germline assignment: CDR1 SNHLY and CDR2 FYNNEI. This CDR3 contains 15 residues.

The CDR3 nucleotides read TGCGCCAGCAGCCAAGGGACTAGTGGGAGCAATGAGCAGTTCTTC. Protein sequence: CASSQGTSGSNEQFF. V usage is TRBV4-1 and J usage is TRBJ2-1; TRBD2 agrees at 7 bases. This CDR3 region has 15 residues. Germline V lookup: CDR1 MGHRA, CDR2 YSYEKL. The ends lost 1 base at V and 6 bases at J; junction bases unmatched: 6.

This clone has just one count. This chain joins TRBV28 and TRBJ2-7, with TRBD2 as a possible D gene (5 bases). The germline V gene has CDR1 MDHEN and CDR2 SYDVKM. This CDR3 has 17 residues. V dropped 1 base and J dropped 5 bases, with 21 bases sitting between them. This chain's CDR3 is CASSLFDWTSSSDEQYF. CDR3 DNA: TGTGCCAGCAGTTTATTCGATTGGACTTCCTCAAGCGACGAGCAGTACTTC.

The DNA for the CDR3 is TGTGCCAGTAGTGCCTCCCTCTGGGTGGACACTGAAGCTTTCTTT. Protein product: CASSASLWVDTEAFF. This sequence joins TRBV19 and TRBJ1-1; D not resolved. The germline CDR1 and CDR2 sequences are LNHDA and SQIVND (reference sequence). V was shortened by 5 bases and J by 3 bases, with 16 bases between the two germline ends. The CDR3 consists of 15 residues.

CDR3 sequence reads: CASSITSGYNEQFF. DNA for the CDR3: TGTGCCAGTAGTATAACTAGCGGGTACAATGAGCAGTTCTTC. This chain links TRBV19 with TRBJ2-1, with 9 bases that match TRBD2. The V and J ends lost 2 bases and 4 bases, in that order; junction bases with no gene match: 0. Germline V gene sequence: CDR1 LNHDA, CDR2 SQIVND (reference sequence). The CDR3 is 14 amino acids.

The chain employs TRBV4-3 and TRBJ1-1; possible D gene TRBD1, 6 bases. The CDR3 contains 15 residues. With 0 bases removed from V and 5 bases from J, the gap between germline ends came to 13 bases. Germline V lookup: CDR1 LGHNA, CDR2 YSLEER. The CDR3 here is CASSQEARGLTEAFF. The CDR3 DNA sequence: TGCGCCAGCAGCCAAGAAGCCAGGGGATTGACTGAAGCTTTCTTT.

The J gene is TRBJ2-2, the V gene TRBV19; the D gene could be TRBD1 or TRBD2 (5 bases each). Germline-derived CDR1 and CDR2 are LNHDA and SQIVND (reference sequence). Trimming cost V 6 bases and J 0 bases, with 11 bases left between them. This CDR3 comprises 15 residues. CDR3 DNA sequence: TGTGCCAGTAGAACCGGGACCTCGAACACCGGGGAGCTGTTTTTT. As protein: CASRTGTSNTGELFF.

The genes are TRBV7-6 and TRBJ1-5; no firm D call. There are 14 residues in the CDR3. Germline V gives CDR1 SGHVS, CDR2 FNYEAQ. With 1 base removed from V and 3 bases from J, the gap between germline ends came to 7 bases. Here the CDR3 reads CASSLEGFNQPQHF. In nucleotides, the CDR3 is TGTGCCAGCAGCTTAGAAGGGTTCAATCAGCCCCAGCATTTT.

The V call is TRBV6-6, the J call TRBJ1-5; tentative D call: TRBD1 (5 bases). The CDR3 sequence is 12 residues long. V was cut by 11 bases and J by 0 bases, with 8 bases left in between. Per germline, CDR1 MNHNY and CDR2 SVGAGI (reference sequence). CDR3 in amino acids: CARQHSNQPQHF. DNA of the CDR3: TGTGCCCGACAGCATAGCAATCAGCCCCAGCATTTT.

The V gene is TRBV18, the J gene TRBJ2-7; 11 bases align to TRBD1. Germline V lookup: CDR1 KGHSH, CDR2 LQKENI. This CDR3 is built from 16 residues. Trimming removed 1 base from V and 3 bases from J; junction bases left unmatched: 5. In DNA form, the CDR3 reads TGTGCCAGCTCACCACTCGGGACAGGGGGATACTACGAGCAGTACTTC. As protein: CASSPLGTGGYYEQYF.

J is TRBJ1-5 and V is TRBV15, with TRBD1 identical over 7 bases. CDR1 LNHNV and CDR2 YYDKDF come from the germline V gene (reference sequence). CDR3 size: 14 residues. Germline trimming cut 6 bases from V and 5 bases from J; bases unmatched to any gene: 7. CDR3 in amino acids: CATSKDREDQPQHF. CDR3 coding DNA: TGTGCCACCAGTAAAGACAGGGAGGATCAGCCCCAGCATTTT.

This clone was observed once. CDR3: CSVEGDGRMDYNEQFF. CDR3 in DNA: TGCAGCGTTGAAGGGGACGGACGGATGGATTACAATGAGCAGTTCTTC. The gene calls are TRBV29-1 and TRBJ2-1; tentatively, D is TRBD1 or TRBD2 (5 bases each). Germline V CDR1 and CDR2: SQVTM, ANQGSEA. The V and J ends lost 1 base and 4 bases respectively, with 17 bases between them. The CDR3 length is 16 residues.

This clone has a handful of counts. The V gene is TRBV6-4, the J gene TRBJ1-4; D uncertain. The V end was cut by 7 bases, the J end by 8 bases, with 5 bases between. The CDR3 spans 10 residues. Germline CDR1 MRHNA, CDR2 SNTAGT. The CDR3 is CASKEEKLFF. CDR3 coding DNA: TGTGCCAGCAAGGAGGAAAAACTGTTTTTT.

CDR3 residues: CASSTFSGTVSEQYF. The CDR3 nucleotides are TGTGCCAGTAGTACCTTCTCCGGGACAGTAAGTGAGCAGTACTTC. The gene calls are TRBV19 and TRBJ2-7, with 7 bases aligning to TRBD1. Germline CDR1 LNHDA, CDR2 SQIVND (reference sequence). The ends lost 4 bases at V and 7 bases at J; junction bases unmatched: 13. The CDR3 extends over 15 amino acids.

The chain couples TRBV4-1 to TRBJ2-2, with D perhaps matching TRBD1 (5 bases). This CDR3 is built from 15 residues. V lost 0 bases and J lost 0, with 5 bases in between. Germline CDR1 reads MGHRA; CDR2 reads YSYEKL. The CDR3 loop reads CASSQEGANTGELFF. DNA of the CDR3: TGCGCCAGCAGCCAAGAAGGGGCGAACACCGGGGAGCTGTTTTTT.

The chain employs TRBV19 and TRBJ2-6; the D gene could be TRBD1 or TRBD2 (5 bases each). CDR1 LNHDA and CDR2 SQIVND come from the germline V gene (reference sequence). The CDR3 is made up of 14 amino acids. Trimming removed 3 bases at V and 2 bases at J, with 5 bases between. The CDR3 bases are TGTGCCAGTAGTATGGGGGCTGGGGCCAACGTCCTGACTTTC. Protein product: CASSMGAGANVLTF.

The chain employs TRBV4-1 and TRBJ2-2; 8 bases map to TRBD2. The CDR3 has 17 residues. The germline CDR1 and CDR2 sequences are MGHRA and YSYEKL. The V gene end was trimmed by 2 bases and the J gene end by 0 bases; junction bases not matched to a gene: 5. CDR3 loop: CASSQFRLATNTGELFF. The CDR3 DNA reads TGCGCCAGCAGCCAATTCCGACTAGCGACGAACACCGGGGAGCTGTTTTTT.

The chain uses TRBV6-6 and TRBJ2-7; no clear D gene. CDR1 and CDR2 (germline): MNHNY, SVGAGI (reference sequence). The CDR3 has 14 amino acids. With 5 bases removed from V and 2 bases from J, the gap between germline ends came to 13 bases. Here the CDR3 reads CASSDVGPTYEQYF. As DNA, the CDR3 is TGTGCCAGCAGTGACGTAGGCCCGACCTACGAGCAGTACTTC.

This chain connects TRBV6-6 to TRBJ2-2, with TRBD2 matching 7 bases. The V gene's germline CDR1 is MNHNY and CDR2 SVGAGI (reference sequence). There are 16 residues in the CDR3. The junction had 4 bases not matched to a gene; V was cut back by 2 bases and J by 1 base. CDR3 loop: CASSYGAGVNTGELFF. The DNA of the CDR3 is TGTGCCAGCAGTTACGGGGCGGGAGTGAACACCGGGGAGCTGTTTTTT.

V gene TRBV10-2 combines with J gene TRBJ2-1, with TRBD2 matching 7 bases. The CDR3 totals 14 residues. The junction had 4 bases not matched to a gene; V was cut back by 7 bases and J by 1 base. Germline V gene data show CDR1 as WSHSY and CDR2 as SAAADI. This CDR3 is CASTEGGSYNEQFF. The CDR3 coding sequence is TGCGCCAGCACGGAGGGAGGGTCCTACAATGAGCAGTTCTTC.

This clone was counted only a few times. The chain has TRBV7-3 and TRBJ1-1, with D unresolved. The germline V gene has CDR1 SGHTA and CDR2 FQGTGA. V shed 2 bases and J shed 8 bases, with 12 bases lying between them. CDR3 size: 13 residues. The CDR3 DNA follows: TGTGCCAGCAGCTTAGGTCCCGGGAACGAAGCTTTCTTT. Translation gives CASSLGPGNEAFF.

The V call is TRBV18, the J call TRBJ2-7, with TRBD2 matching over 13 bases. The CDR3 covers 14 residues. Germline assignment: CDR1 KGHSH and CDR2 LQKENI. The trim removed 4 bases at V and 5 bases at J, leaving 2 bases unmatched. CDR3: CASSHGLAGDEQYF. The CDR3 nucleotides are TGTGCCAGCTCACACGGACTAGCGGGAGACGAGCAGTACTTC.

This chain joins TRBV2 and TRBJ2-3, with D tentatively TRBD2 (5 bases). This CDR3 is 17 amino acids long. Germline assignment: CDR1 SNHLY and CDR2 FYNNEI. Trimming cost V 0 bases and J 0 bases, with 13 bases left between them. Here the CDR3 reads CASSEAPGGGSTDTQYF. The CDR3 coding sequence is TGTGCCAGCAGTGAAGCGCCCGGCGGCGGGAGCACAGATACGCAGTATTTT.

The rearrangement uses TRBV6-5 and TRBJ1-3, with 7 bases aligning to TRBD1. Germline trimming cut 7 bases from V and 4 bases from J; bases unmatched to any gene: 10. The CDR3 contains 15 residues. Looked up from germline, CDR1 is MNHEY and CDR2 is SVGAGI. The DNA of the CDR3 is TGTGCCAGCATGAACCTTCGACAGGGCGGAAACACCATATATTTT. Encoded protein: CASMNLRQGGNTIYF.

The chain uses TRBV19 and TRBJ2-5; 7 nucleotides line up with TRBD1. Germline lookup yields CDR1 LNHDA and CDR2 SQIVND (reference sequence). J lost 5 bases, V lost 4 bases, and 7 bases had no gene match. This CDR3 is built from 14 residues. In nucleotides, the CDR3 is TGTGCCAGTAGTACGAGACAGGGTGGGGAGACCCAGTACTTC. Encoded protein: CASSTRQGGETQYF.